This record looks at one T cell receptor (beta chain) sequence and its context. This entry comes from a study of blood T cell repertoires in COVID-19. TCRdb's table, derived via immunoSEQ multiplex PCR, lists solely in-frame clones and lacks some. The table includes 200,000 to 250,000 clones, around 83% detected once. CDR3 length: 12 amino acids. CDR1 is MNHEY and CDR2 is SVGAGI in the germline V gene. V gave up 10 bases and J gave up 2 bases, with 9 bases separating them. The receptor was isolated from a woman in her forties or fifties with acute or convalescent COVID-19. The material sequenced was peripheral blood. J is TRBJ2-1 and V is TRBV6-5, with D unresolved. The CDR3 bases are TGTGCCATTTCGACAACCTACAATGAGCAGTTCTTC. Translated: CAISTTYNEQFF.